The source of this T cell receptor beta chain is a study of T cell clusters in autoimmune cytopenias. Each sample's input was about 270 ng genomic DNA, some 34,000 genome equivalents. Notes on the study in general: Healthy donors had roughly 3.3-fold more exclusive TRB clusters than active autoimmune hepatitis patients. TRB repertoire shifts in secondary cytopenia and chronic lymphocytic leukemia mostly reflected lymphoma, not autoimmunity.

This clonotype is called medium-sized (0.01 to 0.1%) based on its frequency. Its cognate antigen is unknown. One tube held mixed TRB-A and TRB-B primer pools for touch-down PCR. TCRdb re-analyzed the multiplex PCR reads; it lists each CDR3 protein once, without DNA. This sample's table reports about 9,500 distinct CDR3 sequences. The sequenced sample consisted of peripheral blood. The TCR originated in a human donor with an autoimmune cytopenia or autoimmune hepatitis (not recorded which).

The CDR3 loop reads CASRRGGAEDNEQFF. The chain links TRBV19 to TRBJ2-1; TCRdb selects TRBD1, and the lack of DNA leaves this call unchecked. Per germline, CDR1 LNHDA and CDR2 SQIVND (reference sequence). This CDR3 spans 15 amino acids.